Listed below are T cell receptor beta chains from one sample, sequenced in a study of PD-1 blockade in classical Hodgkin lymphoma. Data came from immunoSEQ multiplex PCR; TCRdb stores just in-frame clones and leaves some out. Among more than 50,000 clones listed, 80% to 90% were seen once. This specimen was peripheral blood mononuclear cells (PBMCs), taken at baseline. Receptors were obtained from a human donor with classical Hodgkin lymphoma. Each CDR3 is given with its conserved first and last residue. D genes are given only for firm matches.

J	D	V	CDR3
TRBJ2-3	NA	TRBV5-1	CASSLRDSQDTQYF
TRBJ2-1	TRBD1	TRBV15	CATSSGPRTGRVEQFF
TRBJ1-6	NA	TRBV6-5	CASSYSNSPLHF
TRBJ2-5	TRBD1	TRBV27	CASSWTGVNEVETQYF
TRBJ1-2	NA	TRBV6-1	CASGLLQGYRYGYTF
TRBJ1-5	TRBD1	TRBV30	CAWSATGQGFNQPQHF
TRBJ1-1	NA	TRBV19	CASSRLAEAFF
TRBJ1-5	NA	TRBV7-9	CASSLKAGEGNQPQHF
TRBJ2-7	TRBD1	TRBV14	CASSRGTVQYF
TRBJ2-7	NA	TRBV19	CASSGNSPYEQYF
TRBJ1-5	TRBD1	TRBV5-4	CASSLEGGGQPQHF
TRBJ1-2	NA	TRBV5-1	CASSLAGMWDGYTF
TRBJ1-2	NA	TRBV4-1	CASSPSQGIGGYTF
TRBJ2-3	NA	TRBV6-6	CASSYGLGESDTQYF
TRBJ2-7	NA	TRBV30	CAWSTEVRAYEQYF
TRBJ1-4	TRBD1	TRBV25-1	CASRDRGPTNEKLFF
TRBJ2-7	NA	TRBV7-9	CASSSPGTGKDEQYF
TRBJ1-1	NA	TRBV10-3	CAISLQGDTEAFF
TRBJ1-6	NA	TRBV6-5	CASRLGTGTNSPLHF
TRBJ1-1	NA	TRBV2	CASSSPTGMNTEAFF
TRBJ2-7	TRBD2	TRBV4-1	CASSQVINSGSEQYF
TRBJ2-2	TRBD1	TRBV9	CASSVSTGTLNTGELFF
TRBJ1-2	NA	TRBV30	CAWSVLGGYGYTF
TRBJ1-1	NA	TRBV6-5	CASSYGGSGEAFF
TRBJ1-2	NA	TRBV13	CASSLRRKADYGYTF
TRBJ2-1	NA	TRBV12-5	CASGPDYPVNNEQFF
TRBJ2-2	NA	TRBV7-2	CASSLAINTGELFF
TRBJ2-4	NA	TRBV29-1	CSVVAQVGFFSSFGNIQYF
TRBJ2-2	TRBD2	TRBV7-2	CASSRTSGGGGELFF
TRBJ1-2	TRBD1	TRBV19	CASRPTGEAYGYTF
TRBJ2-1	NA	TRBV12-5	CASGFSLLSGIDEQFF
TRBJ2-7	NA	TRBV7-3	CASSFSSSSYEQYF
TRBJ2-5	TRBD2	TRBV5-5	CASSLALAGLGRQETQYF
TRBJ2-7	NA	TRBV28	CASLVRGDEQYF
TRBJ1-2	NA	TRBV25-1	CASSETLVGYTF
TRBJ1-2	NA	TRBV30	CAWSVLQGAGGYTF
TRBJ2-5	NA	TRBV5-4	CASRIRDGDQETQYF
TRBJ2-7	NA	TRBV19	CASKVGPIGAYEQYF
TRBJ2-3	NA	TRBV7-2	CASSLEVRADTQYF
TRBJ2-1	NA	TRBV27	CASSFQGPDEQFF
TRBJ1-2	NA	TRBV6-1	CASSEWGTVYGYTF
TRBJ1-2	NA	TRBV29-1	CSVDGRETYGYTF
TRBJ2-4	NA	TRBV5-1	CASSLERNIQYF
TRBJ1-1	NA	TRBV5-6	CASSFHRGVEAFF
TRBJ2-3	NA	TRBV4-1	CASSQVLTDTQYF